The 32 T cell receptor beta chains below all came from one sample that was sequenced in a study of cytomegalovirus exposure and HLA in healthy donors. Primers: 60 Vbeta forward and 13 Jbeta reverse. Measured with immunoSEQ multiplex PCR; TCRdb has only the in-frame clones, and not every one. The sample includes roughly 190,000 clones, approximately 78% of them seen just once. Source material: PBMCs. All receptors come from a woman in her 30s in good health and CMV-seropositive.

The chain carries TRBV7-2 and TRBJ1-5; TRBD1 matches at 7 bases. The germline V gene has CDR1 SGHTA and CDR2 FQGNSA. V lost 5 bases to trimming and J lost 0 bases; unmatched junction nucleotides: 7. The CDR3 is made up of 16 amino acids. The CDR3 DNA reads TGTGCCAGCAGCCGACAGGGATGGAATAGCAATCAGCCCCAGCATTTT. Encoded protein: CASSRQGWNSNQPQHF.

The rearrangement joins TRBV23-1 to TRBJ1-6; 8 nucleotides match TRBD1. TRBV23-1 is flagged as an ORF with uncertain function. V dropped 7 bases and J dropped 6; count of bases not matched to a gene: 5. This CDR3 region has 14 residues. DNA for the CDR3: TGCGCCAGCAAAAGGACAGGGTCTAATTCACCCCTCCACTTT. Amino acids: CASKRTGSNSPLHF.

The chain employs TRBV9 and TRBJ1-5; the D gene is possibly TRBD1 (5 bases). Germline V gives CDR1 SGDLS, CDR2 YYNGEE. V gave up 0 bases and J gave up 3 bases, with 7 bases separating them. The CDR3 length is 14 residues. The chain's CDR3 is CASSVGGLNQPQHF. CDR3 nucleotide sequence: TGTGCCAGCAGCGTAGGGGGACTCAATCAGCCCCAGCATTTT. Full variable domain (missing parts from reference TRBV9 and TRBJ1-5): DSGVTQTPKHLITATGQRVTLRCSPRSGDLSVYWYQQSLDQGLQFLIQYYNGEERAKGNILERFSAQQFPDLHSELNLSSLELGDSALYFCASSVGGLNQPQHFGDGTRLSIL.

The V gene is TRBV30, the J gene TRBJ2-1; D remains ambiguous. Germline CDR1 is GTSNPN and CDR2 is SVGIG (reference sequence). The CDR3 is 15 residues long. With 0 bases removed from V and 0 bases from J, the gap between germline ends came to 9 bases. The CDR3: CAWSVLSSSYNEQFF. As DNA, the CDR3 is TGTGCCTGGAGTGTACTGAGTAGCTCCTACAATGAGCAGTTCTTC. Full variable domain (missing parts from reference TRBV30 and TRBJ2-1): SQTIHQWPATLVQPVGSPLSLECTVEGTSNPNLYWYRQAAGRGLQLLFYSVGIGQISSEVPQNLSASRPQDRQFILSSKKLLLSDSGFYLCAWSVLSSSYNEQFFGPGTRLTVL.

The chain uses TRBV6-1 and TRBJ2-7; 10 bases are shared with TRBD2. Germline trimming cut 4 bases from V and 0 bases from J; bases unmatched to any gene: 15. The CDR3 spans 19 residues. Germline values: CDR1 MNHNS, CDR2 SASEGT. In nucleotides, the CDR3 is TGTGCCAGCAGTGGGACCGGGACTAGCGCGCCCCTTCGCTCCTACGAGCAGTACTTC. Its protein product is CASSGTGTSAPLRSYEQYF.

The chain couples TRBV5-1 to TRBJ2-5, with TRBD1 as a possible D gene (5 bases). The CDR3 consists of 15 residues. Germline V gives CDR1 SGHRS, CDR2 YFSETQ. The V end lost 2 bases, the J end lost 4 bases, and 15 bases lay between the germline ends. The CDR3 DNA sequence: TGCGCCAGCAGCTTTTCCCCAGGGTCCCCAGAGACCCAGTACTTC. Protein product: CASSFSPGSPETQYF.

The V and J genes are TRBV11-2 and TRBJ2-7; the D gene is possibly TRBD1 (5 bases). This CDR3 has 15 amino acids. The germline gives CDR1 SGHAT, CDR2 FQNNGV. Deletions cut 3 bases from V and 1 base from J, with 13 bases between. CDR3 sequence: CASSFQVGVSYEQYF. In DNA form, the CDR3 reads TGTGCCAGCAGCTTTCAGGTAGGGGTATCCTACGAGCAGTACTTC.

The chain is built from TRBV7-2 and TRBJ2-5, with 8 bases that match TRBD2. The end of the DNA is better explained by TRBJ2-7, so the J call may be wrong. Germline V gene data show CDR1 as SGHTA and CDR2 as FQGNSA. CDR3 length equals 15 residues. The CDR3 loop reads CASSLVWTSTYEQYF. As DNA, the CDR3 is TGTGCCAGCAGCTTAGTGTGGACTAGCACCTACGAGCAGTACTTC.

The chain links TRBV27 to TRBJ2-7, with D possibly matching TRBD2 (7 bases). The V gene lost 7 bases and the J gene lost 4 bases, with 17 bases spanning the gap. The CDR3 covers 14 residues. The germline CDR1 and CDR2 sequences are MNHEY and SMNVEV (reference sequence). The CDR3 sequence is CASTGRGMGYEQYF. The CDR3 region has the DNA TGTGCCAGCACAGGGAGGGGGATGGGATACGAGCAGTACTTC.

The chain combines TRBV29-1 with TRBJ2-1, with 9 bases aligning to TRBD1. The CDR3 length is 12 residues. Germline assignment: CDR1 SQVTM and CDR2 ANQGSEA. Trimming cost V 7 bases and J 7 bases; bases outside gene matches: 5. The CDR3 spells CSAGQGSNEQFF. Written as DNA, the CDR3 is TGCAGCGCTGGACAGGGGTCGAATGAGCAGTTCTTC.

J is TRBJ2-7 and V is TRBV5-6; 9 bases map to TRBD2. Germline V gives CDR1 SGHDT, CDR2 YYEEEE. The CDR3 runs 14 residues. V trimming: 2 bases; J trimming: 7 bases; junction bases outside the gene matches: 7. The CDR3 loop is CASSFEAGGGEQYF. The DNA of the CDR3 is TGTGCCAGCAGCTTTGAAGCGGGAGGTGGTGAGCAGTACTTC.

V usage is TRBV28 and J usage is TRBJ1-1; D unresolved. Per germline, CDR1 MDHEN and CDR2 SYDVKM. The CDR3 is made up of 16 amino acids. V gave up 6 bases and J gave up 1 base, with 18 bases separating them. CDR3 region: CASREPGRYRNTEAFF. The CDR3 nucleotides read TGTGCCAGCAGAGAGCCCGGTAGATATCGGAACACTGAAGCTTTCTTT. The full variable domain, rest sourced from reference TRBV28 and TRBJ1-1, is DVKVTQSSRYLVKRTGEKVFLECVQDMDHENMFWYRQDPGLGLRLIYFSYDVKMKEKGDIPEGYSVSREKKERFSLILESASTNQTSMYLCASREPGRYRNTEAFFGQGTRLTVV.

The V call is TRBV28, the J call TRBJ2-1, with D tentatively TRBD2 (6 bases). Per germline, CDR1 MDHEN and CDR2 SYDVKM. Trimming cost V 6 bases and J 4 bases, with 16 bases left between them. This CDR3 contains 15 residues. CDR3 sequence reads: CASRPRQEGYNEQFF. CDR3 in DNA: TGTGCCAGCAGACCGCGGCAGGAGGGTTACAATGAGCAGTTCTTC.

CDR3 amino acids: CASSIRTGGGETQYF. DNA for the CDR3: TGTGCCAGTAGTATACGGACAGGGGGCGGGGAGACCCAGTACTTC. The chain combines TRBV19 with TRBJ2-5, with TRBD1 matching over 11 bases. The CDR3 totals 15 residues. V lost 2 bases and J lost 5; bases outside the gene matches: 4. CDR1 LNHDA and CDR2 SQIVND come from the germline V gene (reference sequence).

The J gene is TRBJ2-1, the V gene TRBV5-1; 10 positions agree with TRBD2. The germline V gene has CDR1 SGHRS and CDR2 YFSETQ. The CDR3 covers 16 residues. The V gene end was trimmed by 3 bases and the J gene end by 1 base; junction bases not matched to a gene: 4. CDR3 region: CASSSPLAGSYNEQFF. CDR3 DNA sequence: TGCGCCAGCAGCTCACCACTAGCGGGGTCCTACAATGAGCAGTTCTTC.

The V gene is TRBV4-1, the J gene TRBJ1-4; possible D gene TRBD1, 6 bases. The V end was cut by 3 bases, the J end by 7 bases, with 18 bases between. The CDR3 is 16 amino acids. Looked up from germline, CDR1 is MGHRA and CDR2 is YSYEKL. The CDR3 sequence: CASSHITQGWGEKLFF. The CDR3 nucleotides read TGCGCCAGCAGCCACATCACACAGGGTTGGGGTGAAAAACTGTTTTTT.

The chain couples TRBV14 to TRBJ2-3; no firm D call. This CDR3 region has 14 residues. The germline CDR1 and CDR2 sequences are SGHDN and FVKESK. V lost 4 bases, J lost 2 bases, and 10 bases lay in between. The CDR3: CASSLFQDTDTQYF. DNA for the CDR3: TGTGCCAGCAGCCTCTTCCAGGACACAGATACGCAGTATTTT.

The V call is TRBV19, the J call TRBJ2-7; tentative D call: TRBD1 (6 bases). Germline-derived CDR1 and CDR2 are LNHDA and SQIVND (reference sequence). The V and J ends lost 1 base and 6 bases respectively, with 10 bases between them. This CDR3 comprises 13 residues. As DNA, the CDR3 is TGTGCCAGTAGTATAGTCCCAGGGGCCGAGCAGTACTTC. It encodes CASSIVPGAEQYF. Full variable domain (rest looked up from reference TRBV19 and TRBJ2-7): DGGITQSPKYLFRKEGQNVTLSCEQNLNHDAMYWYRQDPGQGLRLIYYSQIVNDFQKGDIAEGYSVSREKKESFPLTVTSAQKNPTAFYLCASSIVPGAEQYFGPGTRLTVT.

The chain couples TRBV5-1 to TRBJ1-5; a weak D match, TRBD1 (5 bases). Germline assignment: CDR1 SGHRS and CDR2 YFSETQ. This CDR3 has 17 residues. V lost 0 bases to trimming and J lost 0 bases, with 13 bases between them. The CDR3 protein is CASSLDGGPYSNQPQHF. The CDR3 nucleotides are TGCGCCAGCAGCTTGGACGGGGGACCATATAGCAATCAGCCCCAGCATTTT.

This chain joins TRBV6-6 and TRBJ1-4, with 7 nucleotides matching TRBD1. This CDR3 is 14 amino acids long. CDR1 is MNHNY and CDR2 is SVGAGI in the germline V gene (reference sequence). Losses at the gene ends were 6 bases for V and 5 bases for J; bases not matched to a gene: 6. CDR3 in DNA: TGTGCCAGCAGCCTCACAGGGGCGAATGAAAAACTGTTTTTT. It is translated as CASSLTGANEKLFF.

This chain connects TRBV2 to TRBJ2-1; 10 nucleotides match TRBD2. With 3 bases clipped from V and 5 bases from J, the junction kept 7 bases outside the gene matches. CDR1 and CDR2 (germline): SNHLY, FYNNEI. CDR3 size: 16 residues. The CDR3 loop reads CASSETLAGAHNEQFF. The CDR3 DNA reads as TGTGCCAGCAGTGAGACCCTAGCGGGGGCCCACAATGAGCAGTTCTTC.

This clone turned up a few times. V and J are TRBV5-6 and TRBJ1-1, with 9 nucleotides matching TRBD1. Per the germline V gene, CDR1 is SGHDT and CDR2 is YYEEEE. V gave up 5 bases and J gave up 5 bases; unmatched junction bases: 10. This CDR3 contains 15 residues. The chain's CDR3 is CASRGQGSAGTEAFF. CDR3 sequence (DNA): TGTGCCAGCAGGGGACAGGGATCAGCGGGGACTGAAGCTTTCTTT.

V usage is TRBV27 and J usage is TRBJ2-7, with 8 bases aligning to TRBD2. The length of the CDR3 is 14 residues. V shed 6 bases and J 4 bases; nucleotides not matched to a gene: 8. Germline CDR1 is MNHEY and CDR2 is SMNVEV (reference sequence). The CDR3 DNA reads TGTGCCAGCAGCTCCGGGACTAGTCCTTACGAGCAGTACTTC. Its protein is CASSSGTSPYEQYF.

The V and J genes are TRBV14 and TRBJ1-2; D remains ambiguous. The CDR3 spans 18 residues. With 0 bases removed from V and 4 bases from J, the gap between germline ends came to 21 bases. The germline V gene encodes CDR1 SGHDN and CDR2 FVKESK. The DNA of the CDR3 is TGTGCCAGCAGCCAAGATGGGCCAGAGGGCTCCAAGAGCTATGGCTACACCTTC. Translating gives CASSQDGPEGSKSYGYTF.

V usage is TRBV4-1 and J usage is TRBJ2-5; TRBD1 aligns across 8 bases. The assigned J gene may be wrong: the sequence end matches TRBJ2-7 better. This CDR3 is built from 14 residues. Germline V gene sequence: CDR1 MGHRA, CDR2 YSYEKL. CDR3 bases: TGCGCCAGCAGCCAAGCGGACAGGGCCCACGAGCAGTACTTC. Translating it yields CASSQADRAHEQYF.

This sequence joins TRBV28 and TRBJ2-5, with a tentative D call TRBD2 (5 bases). Germline V gene data show CDR1 as MDHEN and CDR2 as SYDVKM. V shed 3 bases and J shed 5 bases, with 7 bases lying between them. This CDR3 region has 12 residues. CDR3 amino acids: CASSFRGETQYF. CDR3 DNA: TGTGCCAGCAGTTTCCGCGGGGAGACCCAGTACTTC.

The J gene is TRBJ1-6, the V gene TRBV5-5, with a weak D call TRBD1 (5 bases). V lost 0 bases and J lost 7, with 17 bases in between. CDR3 size: 17 residues. CDR1 is SGHKS and CDR2 is YYEKEE in the germline V gene (reference sequence). The CDR3 DNA sequence: TGTGCCAGCAGCTTGGTTATCGGAGGGGCGGGAAATTCACCCCTCCACTTT. Translated: CASSLVIGGAGNSPLHF.

The chain is built from TRBV10-3 and TRBJ1-4, with TRBD1 matching over 9 bases. Germline CDR1 and CDR2: ENHRY and SYGVKD. The junction had 3 bases not matched to a gene; V was cut back by 2 bases and J by 5 bases. The CDR3 is 15 amino acids. In DNA form, the CDR3 reads TGTGCCATCAGTGAGGGACAGGGGAGGAATGAAAAACTGTTTTTT. It specifies CAISEGQGRNEKLFF.

In this sample, this clone turned up a few times. The chain combines TRBV7-2 with TRBJ2-1, with unresolved D. Trimming removed 1 base from V and 3 bases from J, with 13 bases in between. Per germline, CDR1 SGHTA and CDR2 FQGNSA. CDR3 size: 16 residues. CDR3 nucleotides: TGTGCCAGCAGCTTAGAGGCCAGTAGACTCTACAATGAGCAGTTCTTC. Amino acids: CASSLEASRLYNEQFF.

The V and J genes are TRBV7-9 and TRBJ2-1; 7 nucleotides agree with TRBD2. With V trimmed by 1 base and J by 9 bases, 3 bases remained unmatched. There are 13 residues in the CDR3. The germline V gene encodes CDR1 SEHNR and CDR2 FQNEAQ (reference sequence). The CDR3: CASSLVREGEQFF. The CDR3, as DNA: TGTGCCAGCAGCTTAGTCAGGGAGGGTGAGCAGTTCTTC. Together with reference TRBV7-9 and TRBJ2-1, the CDR3 gives the full variable domain: DTGVSQNPRHKITKRGQNVTFRCDPISEHNRLYWYRQTLGQGPEFLTYFQNEAQLEKSRLLSDRFSAERPKGSFSTLEIQRTEQGDSAMYLCASSLVREGEQFFGPGTRLTVL.

This clone appeared a single time. The chain links TRBV5-1 to TRBJ2-7, with 8 positions matching TRBD1. CDR1 and CDR2 from the germline V gene are SGHRS and YFSETQ. J was trimmed by 2 bases and V by 4 bases; bases with no gene match: 5. This CDR3 contains 14 residues. The CDR3 DNA sequence: TGCGCCAGCAGCACGGGACAGGTCACCTACGAGCAGTACTTC. It is translated as CASSTGQVTYEQYF. The full variable domain, with the rest looked up from reference TRBV5-1 and TRBJ2-7, is KAGVTQTPRYLIKTRGQQVTLSCSPISGHRSVSWYQQTPGQGLQFLFEYFSETQRNKGNFPGRFSGRQFSNSRSEMNVSTLELGDSALYLCASSTGQVTYEQYFGPGTRLTVT.

This clone turned up a few times. The chain uses TRBV6-4 and TRBJ2-7; 7 nucleotides align to TRBD1. This CDR3 is built from 17 residues. J lost 0 bases, V lost 0 bases, and 8 bases had no gene match. Germline values: CDR1 MRHNA, CDR2 SNTAGT. The CDR3 region has the DNA TGTGCCAGCAGTGACTCTCCCGGACAGGTTAGCTCCTACGAGCAGTACTTC. Its translation is CASSDSPGQVSSYEQYF.